The subject of this entry is one T cell receptor (beta chain). Its antigen is not identified. Time point given: proximal margin of the surgical specimen (macroscopically non-inflamed). J lost 8 bases, V lost 0 bases, and 8 bases had no gene match. The CDR3 has 15 residues. Germline CDR1 is GTSNPN and CDR2 is SVGIG (reference sequence). These data belong to a study of T cell repertoires in ileal Crohn's disease. At the level of the study: At surgery, 30% to 40% of patients smoked, with median disease duration 7.9 years. Thiopurines (around twelve) or anti-TNF agents (around 17) were given postoperatively to about half. TCRB immunosequencing input was about 0.55 micrograms of biopsy DNA per sample.

Study conclusions and caveats: Sorted CD8 T cells held more high-frequency clones than CD4.

TCRdb keeps only in-frame clones here, not all; method: immunoSEQ multiplex PCR. The sample contains under 3,500 clones, 55% to 75% of which appear only once. Sequencing input: ileal tissue. The sequence came from an adult with Crohn's disease. This rearrangement joins TRBV30 to TRBJ2-1, with 9 bases fitting TRBD2. The DNA for the CDR3 is TGTGCCTGGAGTGTAGGAGCGGGAGGCTCCGATGAGCAGTTCTTC. Translating gives CAWSVGAGGSDEQFF.